This T cell receptor beta chain was sequenced for a study of blood T cell repertoires in COVID-19. Study processing details: From reference gene primer amplification, estimates of nucleated cell counts were derived. Sequencing was performed with immunoSEQ multiplex PCR; in TCRdb, only in-frame clones are kept and a portion is missing. Clone size and V and J calls were adopted from that table, with D and trimming inferred from the DNA. The sample has tens of thousands of clones, around 76% seen once. V was trimmed by 2 bases and J by 2 bases, leaving 10 bases between them. Germline CDR1 MNHEY, CDR2 SMNVEV (reference sequence). This CDR3 contains 14 residues.

The chain joins TRBV27 to TRBJ2-7; D is possibly TRBD2 (6 bases). This sequence was found in a woman at least 80 years old with active or convalescent COVID-19. Sequenced sample: peripheral blood. CDR3 DNA sequence: TGTGCCAGCAGTTTAGCGGGACCAGCCTACGAGCAGTACTTC. It codes for CASSLAGPAYEQYF.